This passage covers 21 T cell receptor beta chains from one sample sequenced in a study of regulatory T cells in long-lasting Graves disease. With iRepertoire HTBI primers and Arm-PCR of CDR3 regions, TCR beta libraries were built. Each CDR3 protein gets one entry after TCRdb re-called the multiplex PCR reads with MiXCR. The sample gives roughly 450,000 distinct CDR3 sequences, around a fifth of which show up once; about 12% is in the top ten. Time point here: persistent/refractory GD, antithyroid drugs over 5 years with positive TRAb. The TCR library was made from RNA extracted from PBMCs. Sequencing used peripheral blood mononuclear cells (PBMCs), obtained when the disease was refractory, from a patient treated with antithyroid drugs. These receptors came from a female donor with Graves disease.

The chain employs TRBV20-1 and TRBJ2-3; D uncertain. The ends were cut back, 3 bases at V and 0 bases at J, with 10 bases in the middle. This CDR3 spans 14 amino acids. Looked up from germline, CDR1 is DFQATT and CDR2 is SNEGSKA (reference sequence). CDR3 coding DNA: TGCAGTGCTAGTCTCGCGAGTAGCACAGATACGCAGTATTTT. This gives the protein CSASLASSTDTQYF.

At least ten counts were recorded for this clonotype. The V gene is TRBV2, the J gene TRBJ1-1; D ambiguous. The germline V and J ends were trimmed by 2 bases and 0 bases, with 16 bases remaining between them. CDR1 and CDR2 (germline): SNHLY, FYNNEI. This CDR3 contains 17 residues. CDR3 sequence (DNA): TGTGCCAGCAGTGAAACCCGGGCAGGCCCTATGAACACTGAAGCTTTCTTT. Protein product: CASSETRAGPMNTEAFF.

This chain connects TRBV11-3 to TRBJ2-7, with TRBD2 matching over 9 bases. The germline V gene encodes CDR1 SGHNT and CDR2 YENEEA. Unmatched junction bases numbered 18, after V lost 5 bases and J lost 7 bases. The CDR3 runs to 17 residues. The CDR3 nucleotides read TGTGCCAGCAGCAAATACGGCGGGGTAGCGGGAGCGGGTGAGCAGTACTTC. Encoded protein: CASSKYGGVAGAGEQYF.

Many counts were recorded for this clonotype. V gene TRBV2 combines with J gene TRBJ1-1; 7 bases agree with TRBD1. V shed 6 bases, J shed 6 bases, and the junction held 10 bases outside the gene matches. The CDR3 is made up of 14 amino acids. CDR1 SNHLY and CDR2 FYNNEI come from the germline V gene. CDR3 sequence: CASSQTGSGPEAFF. The CDR3 nucleotides are TGTGCCAGCAGCCAGACAGGGTCCGGTCCTGAAGCTTTCTTT.

This clonotype was recorded a few times. The rearrangement links TRBV7-2 to TRBJ2-4; D perhaps matches TRBD1 (6 bases). The V end was cut by 5 bases, the J end by 0 bases, with 23 bases between. Per germline, CDR1 SGHTA and CDR2 FQGNSA. CDR3 length: 19 residues. CDR3 region: CASSLNPGVMVLAKNIQYF. The CDR3, as DNA: TGTGCCAGCAGCCTAAACCCAGGGGTCATGGTCCTAGCCAAAAACATTCAGTACTTC.

This clonotype appeared a few times. The rearrangement uses TRBV25-1 and TRBJ1-1; D is unclear. The V gene lost 2 bases and the J gene lost 8 bases, with 9 bases spanning the gap. CDR3 length: 12 amino acids. CDR1 is MGHDK and CDR2 is SYGVNS in the germline V gene. CDR3 nucleotide sequence: TGTGCCAGCAGTGAAGACTGGTCCGAAGCTTTCTTT. Translating gives CASSEDWSEAFF. The full variable domain, rest sourced from reference TRBV25-1 and TRBJ1-1, is EADIYQTPRYLVIGTGKKITLECSQTMGHDKMYWYQQDPGMELHLIHYSYGVNSTEKGDLSSESTVSRIRTEHFPLTLESARPSHTSQYLCASSEDWSEAFFGQGTRLTVV.

In this sample, this clonotype turned up a few times. This chain connects TRBV13 to TRBJ1-1; 8 bases match TRBD1. This CDR3 has 12 amino acids. V shed 5 bases, J shed 7 bases, and the junction held 3 bases outside the gene matches. Germline V lookup: CDR1 PRHDT, CDR2 FYEKMQ (reference sequence). The CDR3 protein is CASSRDRGEAFF. Here the CDR3 DNA reads TGTGCCAGCAGCCGTGACAGGGGTGAAGCTTTCTTT.

The V gene is TRBV12-3 or TRBV12-4, the J gene TRBJ1-2; D is ambiguous. This CDR3 is 13 amino acids long. With 5 bases removed from V and 13 bases from J, the gap between germline ends came to 20 bases. CDR3 bases: TGTGCCAGCAGTCCCGGGAGCGCGACCCTGGGCACCTTC. Residues: CASSPGSATLGTF.

This clonotype was counted ten times or more. The J gene is TRBJ1-1, the V gene TRBV6-2 or TRBV6-3; D is ambiguous. The ends were cut back, 2 bases at V and 2 bases at J, with 9 bases in the middle. The CDR3 extends over 14 amino acids. Germline V gives CDR1 MNHEY, CDR2 SVGEGT. The CDR3 DNA follows: TGTGCCAGCAGTTACCGCCAGGTTAACACTGAAGCTTTCTTT. Translated, it gives CASSYRQVNTEAFF.

The gene calls are TRBV6-1 and TRBJ2-2, with 9 bases matching TRBD1. J lost 7 bases, V lost 5 bases, and 8 bases had no gene match. Germline V gene data show CDR1 as MNHNS and CDR2 as SASEGT. CDR3 size: 15 residues. CDR3 sequence (DNA): TGTGCCAGCAGTACCGGGACAGGGAGGAACGGGGAGCTGTTTTTT. Amino acid sequence: CASSTGTGRNGELFF.

This clonotype came up many times. The chain joins TRBV28 to TRBJ1-2; D not resolved. CDR1 and CDR2 from the germline V gene are MDHEN and SYDVKM. V was clipped by 5 bases and J by 4 bases, with 14 bases between them. The CDR3 loop spans 14 amino acids. The CDR3, as DNA: TGTGCCAGCAGTCCGGGCCCCCCGGCCTATGGCTACACCTTC. Amino acids: CASSPGPPAYGYTF.

The J gene is TRBJ1-1, the V gene TRBV7-2; 7 nucleotides align to TRBD1. J was trimmed by 2 bases and V by 5 bases; bases with no gene match: 8. The CDR3 is made up of 15 amino acids. Germline V gene lookup returns CDR1 SGHTA and CDR2 FQGNSA. CDR3 bases: TGTGCCAGCAGCGTAAGACAGGGTTTTAACACTGAAGCTTTCTTT. Protein product: CASSVRQGFNTEAFF.

This clonotype was observed a few times. The gene calls are TRBV29-1 and TRBJ1-2; perhaps TRBD1 as D (5 bases). This CDR3 is built from 14 residues. The V gene's germline CDR1 is SQVTM and CDR2 ANQGSEA. V was trimmed by 0 bases and J by 0 bases, leaving 8 bases between them. This CDR3 is CSVEEDTSNYGYTF. The CDR3 region has the DNA TGCAGCGTTGAAGAGGACACCTCTAACTATGGCTACACCTTC.

As to this clonotype: It differs at one base from a far larger clone, so likely a read error. The chain joins TRBV9 to TRBJ2-7; D is perhaps TRBD1 (6 bases). The CDR3 is 13 residues long. Germline CDR1 and CDR2: SGDLS and YYNGEE. Trimming shortened V by 3 bases and J by 2 bases, and 9 bases separated the two germline ends. The DNA of the CDR3 is TGTGCCAGCAGCGGGGACAACACCTACGAGCAGTACTTC. Protein product: CASSGDNTYEQYF.

CDR3 in DNA: TGTGCCAGCTCACCAGCTGGGGCGAATGGGGAGCTGTTTTTT. Its protein is CASSPAGANGELFF. This chain uses TRBV18 with TRBJ2-2, with D possibly being TRBD1 (5 bases). The germline CDR1 and CDR2 sequences are KGHSH and LQKENI. Trimming stripped 2 bases from V and 8 bases from J, with 12 bases between. The CDR3 extends over 14 amino acids. Full variable domain (remainder filled in from reference TRBV18 and TRBJ2-2): NAGVMQNPRHLVRRRGQEARLRCSPMKGHSHVYWYRQLPEEGLKFMVYLQKENIIDESGMPKERFSAEFPKEGPSILRIQQVVRGDSAAYFCASSPAGANGELFFGEGSRLTVL.

This clonotype came up many times. The chain combines TRBV2 with TRBJ1-5, with D unclear. The CDR3 covers 14 residues. Trimming pared 6 bases from V and 4 bases from J, leaving 13 bases between. Germline CDR1 and CDR2: SNHLY and FYNNEI. The CDR3 DNA follows: TGTGCCAGCAGCTCGGGAGCGATGAATCAGCCCCAGCATTTT. Its translation is CASSSGAMNQPQHF.

This clonotype came up many times. The chain joins TRBV27 to TRBJ1-4; the D is unclear. V was trimmed by 5 bases and J by 12 bases, leaving 10 bases between them. Germline V gene sequence: CDR1 MNHEY, CDR2 SMNVEV (reference sequence). The CDR3 sequence is 11 residues long. CDR3 residues: CASSIWEELFF. The CDR3 DNA sequence: TGTGCCAGCAGTATTTGGGAGGAACTGTTTTTT.

This clonotype was seen a few times. V gene TRBV20-1 combines with J gene TRBJ1-1; D call uncertain. The CDR3 loop spans 13 amino acids. The V and J ends lost 1 base and 5 bases respectively, with 11 bases between them. Germline loops: CDR1 DFQATT, CDR2 SNEGSKA (reference sequence). In nucleotides, the CDR3 is TGCAGTGCTAGAGGAGCATCGGGGACTGAAGCTTTCTTT. Residues: CSARGASGTEAFF.

This sequence joins TRBV19 and TRBJ1-1, with a possible D match to TRBD1 (5 bases). The CDR3 is made up of 14 amino acids. The germline V and J ends were trimmed by 2 bases and 5 bases, with 12 bases remaining between them. Per germline, CDR1 LNHDA and CDR2 SQIVND (reference sequence). CDR3: CASSIRGPATEAFF. The CDR3, as DNA: TGTGCCAGTAGTATAAGGGGACCGGCTACTGAAGCTTTCTTT.

This clonotype was counted many times. The chain recombines TRBV11-1 with TRBJ2-7; TRBD2 matches 7 bases. J lost 5 bases, V lost 3 bases, and 10 bases had no gene match. CDR3 size: 15 residues. Germline V gene lookup returns CDR1 SGHAT and CDR2 FQDESV (reference sequence). Here the CDR3 reads CASSFGGETDDEQYF. The DNA of the CDR3 is TGTGCCAGCAGCTTTGGGGGGGAAACGGACGACGAGCAGTACTTC.

This chain links TRBV7-2 with TRBJ2-3; no firm D call. V was pared by 1 base and J by 2 bases, with 7 bases between. This CDR3 has 14 residues. The V gene's germline CDR1 is SGHTA and CDR2 FQGNSA. The CDR3 coding sequence is TGTGCCAGCAGCTTAGGCTCCTACACAGATACGCAGTATTTT. It is translated as CASSLGSYTDTQYF.